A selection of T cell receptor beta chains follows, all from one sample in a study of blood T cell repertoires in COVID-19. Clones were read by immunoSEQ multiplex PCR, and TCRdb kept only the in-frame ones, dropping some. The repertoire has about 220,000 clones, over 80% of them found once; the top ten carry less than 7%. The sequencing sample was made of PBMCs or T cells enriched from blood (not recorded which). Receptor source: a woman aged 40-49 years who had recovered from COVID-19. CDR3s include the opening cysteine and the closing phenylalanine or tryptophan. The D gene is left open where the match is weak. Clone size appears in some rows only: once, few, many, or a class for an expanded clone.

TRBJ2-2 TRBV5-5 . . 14 TGTGCCAGCGGTTGGGACACCCGCACCGGGGAGCTGTTTTTT CASGWDTRTGELFF
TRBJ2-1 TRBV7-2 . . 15 TGTGCCAGCAGGCTGGGACTCACCTTCTACAATGAGCAGTTCTTC CASRLGLTFYNEQFF
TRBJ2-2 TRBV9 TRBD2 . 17 TGTGCCAGCAGCCCTCGGACTAGCGGGATCCCCACCGGGGAGCTGTTTTTT CASSPRTSGIPTGELFF
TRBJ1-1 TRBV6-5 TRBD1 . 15 TGTGCCAGCACGAAACGGACAGGGAAAAACACTGAAGCTTTCTTT CASTKRTGKNTEAFF
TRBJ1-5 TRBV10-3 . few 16 TGTGCCATCAGTGAGTTACAGGGTCGGAGCAATCAGCCCCAGCATTTT CAISELQGRSNQPQHF
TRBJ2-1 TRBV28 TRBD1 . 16 TGTGCCAGCAGTTCCACCGGACAGGGGACCTACAATGAGCAGTTCTTC CASSSTGQGTYNEQFF
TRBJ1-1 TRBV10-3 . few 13 TGTGCCATCAAGGACAGTGGGGGCACTGAAGCTTTCTTT CAIKDSGGTEAFF
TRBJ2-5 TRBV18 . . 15 TGTGCCAGCTCACCAGTTCCAGGGTCGACGGAGACCCAGTACTTC CASSPVPGSTETQYF
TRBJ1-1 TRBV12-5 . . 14 TGTGCTAGTGGCCACAACAGCATGAACACTGAAGCTTTCTTT CASGHNSMNTEAFF
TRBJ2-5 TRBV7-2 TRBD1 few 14 TGTGCCAGCAGCTTATCACACAGGGGAGAGACCCAGTACTTC CASSLSHRGETQYF
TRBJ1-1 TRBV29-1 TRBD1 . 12 TGCAGCGTCCGGACAGGGATGACTGAAGCTTTCTTT CSVRTGMTEAFF
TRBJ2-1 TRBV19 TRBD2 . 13 TGTGCCAGTAGTACAGGACTAGGGAATGAGCAGTTCTTC CASSTGLGNEQFF
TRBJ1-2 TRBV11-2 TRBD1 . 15 TGTGCCAGCAGCCCCGGACAGGGGAGTAACTATGGCTACACCTTC CASSPGQGSNYGYTF
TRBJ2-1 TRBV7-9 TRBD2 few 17 TGTGCCAGCAGCTTAGCAGGACTAGCATACTCCTACAATGAGCAGTTCTTC CASSLAGLAYSYNEQFF
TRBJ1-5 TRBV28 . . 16 TGTGCCAGCAGTCAAGGACCGAGGGCTAGCAATCAGCCCCAGCATTTT CASSQGPRASNQPQHF
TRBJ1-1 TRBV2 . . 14 TGTGCCAGCAGTGAGGGAGGGGGTTTCACTGAAGCTTTCTTT CASSEGGGFTEAFF
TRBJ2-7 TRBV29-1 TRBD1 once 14 TGCAGCGTGGGGGGACAGGGGGGTCCTTACGAGCAGTACTTC CSVGGQGGPYEQYF
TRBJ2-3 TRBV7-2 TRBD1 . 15 TGTGCCAGCAGCGTCAGCAGGGGGCGAGGAGATACGCAGTATTTT CASSVSRGRGDTQYF
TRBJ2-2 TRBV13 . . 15 TGTGCCAGCTCCTCAGGCCCCGAGAACACCGGGGAGCTGTTTTTT CASSSGPENTGELFF
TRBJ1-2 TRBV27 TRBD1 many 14 TGTGCCAGCACCCCGTTCAGGGGGCATTATGGCTACACCTTC CASTPFRGHYGYTF
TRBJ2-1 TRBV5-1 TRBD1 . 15 TGCGCCAGCAGCTCTGCAGGGGGCGCGGGAAATGAGCAGTTCTTC CASSSAGGAGNEQFF
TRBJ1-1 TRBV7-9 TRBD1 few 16 TGTGCCAGCAGCTTTAACCTAAGACAGGGAATAACTGAAGCTTTCTTT CASSFNLRQGITEAFF